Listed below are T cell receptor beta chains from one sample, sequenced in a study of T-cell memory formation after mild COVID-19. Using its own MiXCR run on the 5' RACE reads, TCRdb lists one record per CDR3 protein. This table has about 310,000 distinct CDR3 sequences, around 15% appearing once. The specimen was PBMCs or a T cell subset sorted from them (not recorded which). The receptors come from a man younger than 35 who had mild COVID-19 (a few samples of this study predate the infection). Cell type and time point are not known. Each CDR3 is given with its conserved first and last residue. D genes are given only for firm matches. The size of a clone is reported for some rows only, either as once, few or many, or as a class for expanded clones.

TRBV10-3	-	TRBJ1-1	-	CAIRGVQGGAFF	TGTGCCATCAGAGGAGTACAGGGAGGAGCTTTCTTT
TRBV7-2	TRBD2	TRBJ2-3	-	CASSRLAGGLEDTQYF	TGTGCCAGCAGCAGACTAGCGGGGGGGTTGGAAGATACGCAGTATTTT
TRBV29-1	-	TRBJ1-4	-	CSVASDRNEKLFF	TGCAGCGTTGCTTCCGACAGAAATGAAAAACTGTTTTTT
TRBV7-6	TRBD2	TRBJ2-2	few	CACSSGGNTGELFF	TGTGCCTGCTCTAGCGGGGGGAACACCGGGGAGCTGTTTTTT
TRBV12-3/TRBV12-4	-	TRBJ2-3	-	CASSFELTQYF	TGTGCCAGCAGTTTTGAACTTACGCAGTATTTT
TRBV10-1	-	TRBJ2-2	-	CASSDAGSRTGELFF	TGCGCCAGCAGTGACGCGGGATCTCGGACCGGGGAGCTGTTTTTT
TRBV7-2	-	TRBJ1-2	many	CASSFPTGANGYTF	TGTGCCAGCAGCTTCCCGACAGGAGCGAATGGCTACACCTTC
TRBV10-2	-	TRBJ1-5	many	CASSESHLNQPQHF	TGCGCCAGCAGTGAGAGTCACCTTAATCAGCCCCAGCATTTT
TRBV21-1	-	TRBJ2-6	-	CASSKETGGYTGANVLTF	TGTGCCAGCAGCAAAGAGACAGGGGGCTACACTGGGGCCAACGTCCTGACTTTC
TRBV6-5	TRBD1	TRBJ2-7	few	CASSPTGTGPYEQYF	TGTGCCAGCAGTCCCACCGGGACAGGGCCCTACGAGCAGTACTTC
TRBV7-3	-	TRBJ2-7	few	CASSLTVDSRRHEQYF	TGTGCCAGCAGCTTAACGGTCGACAGCCGCAGGCACGAGCAGTACTTC
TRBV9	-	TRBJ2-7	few	CASSVAGGPYEQYF	TGTGCCAGCAGCGTAGCAGGCGGCCCCTACGAGCAGTACTTC
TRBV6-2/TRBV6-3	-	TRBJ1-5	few	CASKAGDGQPQHF	TGTGCCAGCAAGGCAGGAGATGGTCAGCCCCAGCATTTT
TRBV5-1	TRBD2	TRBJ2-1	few	CASSPIAGGPNEQFF	TGCGCCAGCAGCCCCATAGCGGGGGGGCCGAATGAGCAGTTCTTC
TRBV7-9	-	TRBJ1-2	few	CASSLMVTAGYTF	TGTGCCAGCAGCTTAATGGTTACGGCAGGCTACACCTTC
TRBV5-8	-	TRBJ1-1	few	CASSRRQGGNTEAFF	TGTGCCAGCAGCCGGAGGCAGGGAGGGAACACTGAAGCTTTCTTT
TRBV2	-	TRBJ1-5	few	CASGERRGSNQPQHF	TGTGCCAGTGGGGAGCGTCGAGGGAGCAATCAGCCCCAGCATTTT
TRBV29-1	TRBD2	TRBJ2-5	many	CSVEGGRGDQETQYF	TGCAGCGTTGAAGGAGGGCGGGGGGACCAAGAGACCCAGTACTTC
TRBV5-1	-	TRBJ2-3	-	CASSSGLRPDTQYF	TGCGCCAGCAGCTCAGGATTACGCCCAGATACGCAGTATTTT
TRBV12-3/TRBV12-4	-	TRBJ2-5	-	CASSLALPGAGETQYF	TGTGCCAGCAGTTTAGCCTTGCCAGGGGCCGGGGAGACCCAGTACTTC
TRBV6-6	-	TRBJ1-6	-	CASSWFGSNSPLHF	TGTGCCAGCAGTTGGTTTGGGAGTAATTCACCCCTCCACTTT
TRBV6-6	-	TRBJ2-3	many	CASSYSRVYDTQYF	TGTGCCAGCAGTTACTCGAGGGTCTACGATACGCAGTATTTT
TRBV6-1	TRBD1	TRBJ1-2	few	CASSLLQGAGGYTF	TGTGCCAGCAGTCTATTACAGGGGGCGGGAGGCTACACCTTC
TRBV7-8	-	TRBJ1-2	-	CASSAGSRAYGYTF	TGTGCCAGCAGCGCGGGGTCGAGAGCTTATGGCTACACCTTC
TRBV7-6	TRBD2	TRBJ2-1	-	CASSLRLAGKYNEQFF	TGTGCCAGCAGCTTACGTCTAGCGGGGAAATACAATGAGCAGTTCTTC
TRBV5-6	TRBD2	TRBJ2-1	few	CASSLQGGLPREQFF	TGTGCCAGCAGCTTGCAGGGAGGGCTGCCAAGAGAGCAGTTCTTC
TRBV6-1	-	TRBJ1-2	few	CAIDRSDFYGYTF	TGTGCCATCGACAGATCTGACTTCTATGGCTACACCTTC
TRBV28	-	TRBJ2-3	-	CASSLYLGRPTYTQYF	TGTGCCAGCAGTTTATATCTAGGCCGACCCACATATACGCAGTATTTT
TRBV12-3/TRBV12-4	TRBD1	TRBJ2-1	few	CASTKGQGAYNEQFF	TGTGCCAGCACCAAGGGACAGGGGGCCTACAATGAGCAGTTCTTC
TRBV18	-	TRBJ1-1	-	CASSPPRGTEAFF	TGTGCCAGCTCACCACCCAGGGGCACTGAAGCTTTCTTT
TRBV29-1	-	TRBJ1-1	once	CSVGARGTEAFF	TGCAGCGTCGGCGCGAGGGGTACTGAAGCTTTCTTT
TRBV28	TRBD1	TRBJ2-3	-	CASSPALGTGATDTQYF	TGTGCCAGCAGTCCAGCTCTGGGGACAGGGGCCACAGATACGCAGTATTTT
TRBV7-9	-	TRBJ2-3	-	CASSLAPGGETDTQYF	TGTGCCAGCAGCTTAGCGCCCGGCGGGGAGACAGATACGCAGTATTTT
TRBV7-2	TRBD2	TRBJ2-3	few	CASRPPAGGKDTQYF	TGTGCCAGCAGGCCCCCGGCGGGGGGCAAAGATACGCAGTATTTT
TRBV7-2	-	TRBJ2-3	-	CASGLRSGVPDTQYF	TGTGCCAGCGGACTTCGTTCGGGCGTTCCAGATACGCAGTATTTT
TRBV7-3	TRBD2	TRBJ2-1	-	CASSLMGRGDYNEQFF	TGTGCCAGCAGCTTAATGGGGCGGGGGGACTACAATGAGCAGTTCTTC
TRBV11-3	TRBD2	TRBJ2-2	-	CASSLVLADTGELFF	TGTGCCAGCAGCTTAGTGCTAGCGGACACCGGGGAGCTGTTTTTT
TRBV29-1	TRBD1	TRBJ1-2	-	CSADGGLWDRDGYTF	TGCAGCGCCGACGGGGGCCTTTGGGACAGGGATGGCTACACCTTC
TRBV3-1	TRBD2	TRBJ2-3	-	CASSRRAGRTDTQYF	TGTGCCAGCAGCCGCCGAGCGGGGCGCACAGATACGCAGTATTTT
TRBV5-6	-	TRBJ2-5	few	CASSLARLETQYF	TGTGCCAGCAGCTTGGCGCGATTGGAGACCCAGTACTTC
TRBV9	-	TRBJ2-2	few	CASSAQGSPTGELFF	TGTGCCAGCAGCGCACAGGGTAGTCCCACCGGGGAGCTGTTTTTT
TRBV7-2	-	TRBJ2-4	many	CASSLVGLKLAKNIQYF	TGTGCCAGCAGCTTAGTTGGGCTAAAGCTAGCCAAAAACATTCAGTACTTC
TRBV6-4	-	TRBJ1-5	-	CASSAQGGQPQHF	TGTGCCAGCAGTGCTCAGGGTGGCCAGCCCCAGCATTTT
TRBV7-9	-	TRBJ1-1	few	CASSIDRYFSGNTEAFF	TGTGCCAGCAGCATCGACAGGTACTTCTCGGGGAACACTGAAGCTTTCTTT
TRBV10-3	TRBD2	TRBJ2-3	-	CATGGADTQYF	TGTGCCACGGGAGGGGCAGATACGCAGTATTTT
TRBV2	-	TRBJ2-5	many	CASIFVETQYF	TGTGCCAGCATCTTCGTGGAGACCCAGTACTTC